This passage covers 3 T cell receptor beta chains from one sample sequenced in a study of radiation and T cells in renal cell carcinoma. Here immunoSEQ multiplex PCR was the method, and the copy in TCRdb shows in-frame clones only, minus some. This table holds around 130,000 clones, 70% to 90% found once. As to time point: blood 2 weeks post-SBRT. The treatment is: 15 Gy SBRT to primary tumor, nephrectomy 4 weeks later. This material consisted of blood, taken from a patient whose treatment included radiotherapy and nephrectomy. The receptor set was obtained from a woman in her sixties or seventies with renal cell carcinoma.

The rearrangement joins TRBV6-5 to TRBJ1-1, with a tentative D call TRBD1 (5 bases). Germline V CDR1 and CDR2: MNHEY, SVGAGI. This CDR3 is built from 12 residues. Trimming cost V 6 bases and J 7 bases, with 12 bases left between them. The CDR3 bases are TGTGCCAGCAGCCCAGACAGCGATGAAGCTTTCTTT. Amino acids: CASSPDSDEAFF.

The table lists this clone with a count of one. The chain recombines TRBV5-1 with TRBJ1-3, with D possibly matching TRBD1 (5 bases). The CDR3 is 16 amino acids. V gave up 0 bases and J gave up 0 bases, with 10 bases separating them. Germline V gene sequence: CDR1 SGHRS, CDR2 YFSETQ. The CDR3 nucleotides are TGCGCCAGCAGCTTGGGACAGCATCACTCTGGAAACACCATATATTTT. Its translation: CASSLGQHHSGNTIYF.

The chain employs TRBV18 and TRBJ1-6; D is undetermined. V was cut by 6 bases and J by 5 bases, with 5 bases left in between. In germline, CDR1 is KGHSH, CDR2 LQKENI. CDR3 length: 12 amino acids. The CDR3 DNA is TGTGCCAGCTCTATTGATAATTCACCCCTCCACTTT. It codes for CASSIDNSPLHF.